These T cell receptor beta chains were read from a single sample in a study of CD8 T cells in Susac syndrome. MiXCR, run by TCRdb on the immunoSEQ multiplex PCR reads, gives a single entry per CDR3 protein. Among some 120,000 distinct CDR3 sequences listed, less than 95% were seen once. Sequenced sample: CD4+ T cells from PBMCs. All receptors come from a human donor with multiple sclerosis. Both conserved end residues are part of each CDR3. A D gene is named only where the DNA matches it firmly. Expanded clones are given a class, and other clones once, few, many or no size at all.

j_gene,d_gene,abundance,v_gene,CDR3aa,CDR3nt
TRBJ2-7,-,-,TRBV25-1,CASSLDSIYEQYF,TGTGCCAGCAGCTTAGACAGCATATACGAGCAGTACTTC
TRBJ1-1,TRBD1,-,TRBV19,CASSTGTGTYTEAFF,TGTGCCAGTAGTACCGGGACAGGAACATACACTGAAGCTTTCTTT
TRBJ2-5,-,-,TRBV12-3/TRBV12-4,CASTLMRGKGETQYF,TGTGCCAGCACCCTTATGAGGGGAAAAGGAGAGACCCAGTACTTC
TRBJ1-1,-,-,TRBV4-1,CASSQATTGSWTNTEAFF,TGCGCCAGCAGCCAAGCGACGACAGGTTCCTGGACCAACACTGAAGCTTTCTTT
TRBJ2-3,TRBD2,-,TRBV3-1,CASSDPSGGADTQYF,TGTGCCAGCAGCGATCCTAGCGGGGGGGCAGATACGCAGTATTTT
TRBJ1-1,TRBD1,-,TRBV18,CASSPVPGQGPEAFF,TGTGCCAGCTCACCCGTCCCGGGACAGGGCCCTGAAGCTTTCTTT
TRBJ1-4,TRBD1,-,TRBV19,CASTTGTVSNEKLFF,TGTGCCAGTACCACCGGGACAGTTTCCAATGAAAAACTGTTTTTT
TRBJ2-2,TRBD1,once,TRBV5-1,CASSFPGQGDTGELFF,TGCGCCAGCAGCTTTCCGGGACAGGGAGACACCGGGGAGCTGTTTTTT
TRBJ2-1,-,-,TRBV19,CASKIGGSESYNEQFF,TGTGCCAGCAAAATCGGCGGGTCCGAATCCTACAATGAGCAGTTCTTC
TRBJ1-1,TRBD1,-,TRBV6-5,CASSYSPGTGVRAFF,TGTGCCAGCAGTTACTCTCCCGGGACAGGGGTTCGAGCTTTCTTT
TRBJ1-5,-,-,TRBV7-2,CASSLNSYQPQHF,TGTGCCAGCAGCTTAAACAGTTATCAGCCCCAGCATTTT
TRBJ1-1,-,once,TRBV7-2,CASSLPSTGNTEAFF,TGTGCCAGCAGCCTACCCTCAACAGGGAACACTGAAGCTTTCTTT
TRBJ2-1,-,-,TRBV20-1,CSARGESYNEQFF,TGCAGTGCTAGGGGGGAGTCCTACAATGAGCAGTTCTTC
TRBJ1-2,-,-,TRBV10-3,CAISESTWYGYTF,TGTGCCATCAGTGAGTCGACCTGGTATGGCTACACCTTC
TRBJ1-5,-,-,TRBV12-5,CASGLVLRGTGQPQHF,TGTGCTAGTGGTTTGGTACTGAGGGGAACGGGTCAGCCCCAGCATTTT
TRBJ1-1,-,-,TRBV7-9,CASSQLTLNTEAFF,TGTGCCAGCAGCCAATTGACCCTGAACACTGAAGCTTTCTTT
TRBJ2-6,-,-,TRBV19,CASSMAAGANVLTF,TGTGCCAGTAGTATGGCAGCTGGGGCCAACGTCCTGACTTTC